The 10 T cell receptor beta chains given below trace back to one sample, sequenced in a study of blood T cell repertoires in COVID-19. The protocol was immunoSEQ multiplex PCR, while the TCRdb copy is restricted to in-frame clones and leaves out a portion. This table holds 270,000 or so clones, 81% found once. Sequencing was performed on peripheral blood. The receptors were sampled from an older woman with active or convalescent COVID-19.

CDR3 DNA sequence: TGCGCCAGCAGCTTTTCCGTACAAGAGACCCAGTACTTC. Translation: CASSFSVQETQYF. This chain links TRBV5-1 with TRBJ2-5; D unresolved. Trimming took 2 bases from V and 2 from J, leaving 7 bases between them. CDR1 is SGHRS and CDR2 is YFSETQ in the germline V gene. The CDR3 consists of 13 residues.

This chain joins TRBV27 and TRBJ1-1; D unresolved. Germline CDR1 reads MNHEY; CDR2 reads SMNVEV (reference sequence). The V and J ends lost 8 bases and 1 base respectively, with 17 bases between them. CDR3 size: 15 residues. This CDR3 reads CASQERRLGNTEAFF. In DNA form, the CDR3 reads TGTGCCAGCCAAGAAAGGAGGCTTGGGAACACTGAAGCTTTCTTT.

The chain employs TRBV27 and TRBJ2-5; 8 nucleotides match TRBD1. V trimming: 11 bases; J trimming: 5 bases; junction bases outside the gene matches: 10. Germline V gene sequence: CDR1 MNHEY, CDR2 SMNVEV (reference sequence). The CDR3 sequence is 13 residues long. The chain's CDR3 is CASWAGGDETQYF. The CDR3 DNA is TGTGCCTCGTGGGCAGGGGGCGACGAGACCCAGTACTTC.

This rearrangement joins TRBV5-4 to TRBJ2-7; 7 nucleotides line up with TRBD1. The CDR3 extends over 17 amino acids. J lost 7 bases, V lost 0 bases, and 16 bases had no gene match. CDR1 is SGHNT, CDR2 YYREEE, per germline (reference sequence). Written as DNA, the CDR3 is TGTGCCAGCAGCTTGGAGGCCGACAGGGAAGGGCGCGGGGAGCAGTACTTC. It encodes CASSLEADREGRGEQYF.

The rearrangement links TRBV12-3 or TRBV12-4 to TRBJ1-1; a weak D match, TRBD1 (6 bases). Deletions cut 8 bases from V and 1 base from J, with 11 bases between. The CDR3 covers 13 residues. This CDR3 reads CASGKQGNTEAFF. The CDR3 DNA reads TGTGCCAGCGGTAAACAGGGGAACACTGAAGCTTTCTTT.

CDR3 bases: TGCGCCAGCAGCCAAGTAGGACTGGCTGGAAACACCATATATTTT. As protein: CASSQVGLAGNTIYF. The rearrangement joins TRBV4-1 to TRBJ1-3; the D is unclear. The CDR3 is 15 amino acids. V was pared by 1 base and J by 2 bases, with 9 bases between. Germline loops: CDR1 MGHRA, CDR2 YSYEKL.

This clone showed up just once. The chain links TRBV25-1 to TRBJ1-4; unclear D gene. Trimming pared 5 bases from V and 7 bases from J, leaving 14 bases between. Germline CDR1 reads MGHDK; CDR2 reads SYGVNS. This CDR3 spans 14 amino acids. In DNA form, the CDR3 reads TGTGCCAGCAGTTTTCGGACTAGAGGTGAAAAACTGTTTTTT. Translation: CASSFRTRGEKLFF. The full variable domain, with the rest looked up from reference TRBV25-1 and TRBJ1-4, is EADIYQTPRYLVIGTGKKITLECSQTMGHDKMYWYQQDPGMELHLIHYSYGVNSTEKGDLSSESTVSRIRTEHFPLTLESARPSHTSQYLCASSFRTRGEKLFFGSGTQLSVL.

V and J are TRBV6-5 and TRBJ1-6; D unresolved. Germline V lookup: CDR1 MNHEY, CDR2 SVGAGI. V lost 6 bases to trimming and J lost 7 bases, with 7 bases between them. The CDR3 runs to 12 residues. DNA for the CDR3: TGTGCCAGCAGGTTCGGGAATTCACCCCTCCACTTT. It yields the protein CASRFGNSPLHF.

The chain employs TRBV27 and TRBJ1-2; 7 bases are a match to TRBD1. The CDR3 is 13 amino acids. From germline, CDR1 is MNHEY and CDR2 SMNVEV (reference sequence). Trimming took 4 bases from V and 3 from J; bases not matched to a gene: 2. CDR3 bases: TGTGCCAGCAGTTCAGGGACAGACTATGGCTACACCTTC. Translation gives CASSSGTDYGYTF.

J is TRBJ2-7 and V is TRBV12-5; D may be TRBD1 (6 bases). The CDR3 is 15 amino acids. Germline-derived CDR1 and CDR2 are LGHNT and FRNRAP. V was shortened by 6 bases and J by 0 bases, with 15 bases between the two germline ends. CDR3 loop: CASGVQGMGSYEQYF. The CDR3 coding sequence is TGTGCTAGTGGGGTGCAGGGGATGGGCTCCTACGAGCAGTACTTC.